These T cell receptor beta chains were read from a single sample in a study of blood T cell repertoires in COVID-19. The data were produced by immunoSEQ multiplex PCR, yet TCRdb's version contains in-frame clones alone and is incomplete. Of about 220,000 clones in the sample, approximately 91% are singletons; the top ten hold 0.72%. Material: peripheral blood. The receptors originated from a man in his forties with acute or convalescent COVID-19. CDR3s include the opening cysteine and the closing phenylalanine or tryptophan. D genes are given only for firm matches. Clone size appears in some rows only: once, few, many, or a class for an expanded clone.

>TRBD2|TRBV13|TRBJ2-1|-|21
TGTGCCAGCAGCTTAGGCGGGTTGGCACTAGCGGGTCGTGGTTCCTACAATGAGCAGTTCTTC
CASSLGGLALAGRGSYNEQFF
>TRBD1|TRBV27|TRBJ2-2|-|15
TGTGCCAGCAGCCCTGGGACAGGGGTGGCCGGGGAGCTGTTTTTT
CASSPGTGVAGELFF
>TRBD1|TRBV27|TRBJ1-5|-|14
TGTGCCAGCAGTTGGGGACAGGGGAATCAGCCCCAGCATTTT
CASSWGQGNQPQHF
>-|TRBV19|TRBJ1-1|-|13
TGTGCCAGTAGTCCAGTAGCGCACTCTGAAGCTTTCTTT
CASSPVAHSEAFF
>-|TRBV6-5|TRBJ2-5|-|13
TGTGCCAGCAGCGACTCGGGGCAAGAGACCCAGTACTTC
CASSDSGQETQYF
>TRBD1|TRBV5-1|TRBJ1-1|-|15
TGCGCCAGCAGCGTACCAGGGGGCGGTCTTTTGTGCGCTTTCTTT
CASSVPGGGLLCAFF
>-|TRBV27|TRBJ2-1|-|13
TGTGCCAGCAGTTTGTTGATGGTAACTAATAGGTTCTTC
CASSLLMVTNRFF
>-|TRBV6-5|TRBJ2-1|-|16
TGTGCCAGCAGTTCCGTCGGGACTTGGGGCTACAATGAGCAGTTCTTC
CASSSVGTWGYNEQFF
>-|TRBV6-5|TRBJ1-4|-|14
TGTGCCAGCAGGCGGGACGGTTCTAATGAAAAACTGTTTTTT
CASRRDGSNEKLFF
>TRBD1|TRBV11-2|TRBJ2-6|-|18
TGTGCCAGCAGCTCATTACAACAGGGGACCTCTGGGGCCAACGTCCTGACTTTC
CASSSLQQGTSGANVLTF
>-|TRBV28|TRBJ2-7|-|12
TGTGCCAGCAGTCCTTTCAGGGACGAGCAGTACTTC
CASSPFRDEQYF
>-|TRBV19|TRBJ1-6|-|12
TGTGCCAGTAGTATCGTGAATTCACCCCTCCACTTT
CASSIVNSPLHF
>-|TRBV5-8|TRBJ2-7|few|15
TGTGCCAGCAGCCCGCCCCGCGGGGAGAGGTCCCGGCAGTACTTC
CASSPPRGERSRQYF
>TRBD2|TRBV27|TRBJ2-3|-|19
TGTGCCAGCAGTTTATCGTCTAGCGGGAGGGCCGTGGAAGGAGATACGCAGTATTTT
CASSLSSSGRAVEGDTQYF
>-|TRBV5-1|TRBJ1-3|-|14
TGCGCCAGCAGGCGGACAGACTCTGGAAACACCATATATTTT
CASRRTDSGNTIYF
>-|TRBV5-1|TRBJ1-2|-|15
TGCGCCAGCAGCTTGGCGGAGGCCGCCAACTATGGCTACACCTTC
CASSLAEAANYGYTF
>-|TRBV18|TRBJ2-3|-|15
TGTGCCAGCTCCACCCGGGGTGGGCTCACAGATACGCAGTATTTT
CASSTRGGLTDTQYF
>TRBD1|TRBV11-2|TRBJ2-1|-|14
TGTGCCAGCAGTTCGCGGGACAGGCCTCCAGAGCAGTTCTTC
CASSSRDRPPEQFF
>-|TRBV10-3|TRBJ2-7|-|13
TGTGCCATCAGTGAGTCGATGGGGCGGAGGCAGTACTTC
CAISESMGRRQYF
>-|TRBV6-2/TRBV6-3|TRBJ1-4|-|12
TGTGCCAGCAGTTACTCGGAGGGTGGACTGTTTTTT
CASSYSEGGLFF
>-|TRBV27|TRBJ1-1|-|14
TGTGCCAGCAGTTTTTGGGGGGTGAACACTGAAGCTTTCTTT
CASSFWGVNTEAFF
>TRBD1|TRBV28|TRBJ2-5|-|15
TGTGCCAGCATCCTTTCAGGGGGTCCTAAAGGGACCCAGTACTTC
CASILSGGPKGTQYF
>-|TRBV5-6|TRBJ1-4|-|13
TGTGCCAGCAGCTTGAGGGGTGCTGAAAAACTGTTTTTT
CASSLRGAEKLFF
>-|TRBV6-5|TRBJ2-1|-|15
TGTGCCAGCAGGCCCGGACAGATGTACCCAACCGACCGCGTCTTC
CASRPGQMYPTDRVF
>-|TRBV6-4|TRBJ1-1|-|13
TGTGCCAGCAGTGTGGAGATAGACACTGAAGCTTTCTTT
CASSVEIDTEAFF
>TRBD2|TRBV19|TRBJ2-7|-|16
TGTGCCAGTAGTATAGAATCGGGAGGGCGAACCTACGAGCAGTACTTC
CASSIESGGRTYEQYF
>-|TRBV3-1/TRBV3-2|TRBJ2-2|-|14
TGTGCCAGCAGCCAAGGGGGGACATCCGGGGAGCTGTTTTTT
CASSQGGTSGELFF
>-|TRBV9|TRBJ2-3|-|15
TGTGCCAGCAGCCCAGGAATTAATCCCACAGATACGCAGTATTTT
CASSPGINPTDTQYF
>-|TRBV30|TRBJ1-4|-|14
TGTGCCTGGAGATTCGGGGGGTCGGATGAAAAACTGTTTTTT
CAWRFGGSDEKLFF
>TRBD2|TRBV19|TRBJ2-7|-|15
TGTGCCAGATCACTAGCGGGGGGGCCCTGGGACGAGCAGTACTTC
CARSLAGGPWDEQYF
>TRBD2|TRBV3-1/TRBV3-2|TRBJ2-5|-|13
TGTGCCAGCAGCCAAGGGGGAGGGAAGACCCAGTACTTC
CASSQGGGKTQYF
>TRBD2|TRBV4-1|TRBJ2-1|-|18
TGCGCCAGCAGCCAAGGGGGACTAGCGGGAGGGCCACTGGATGAGCAGTTCTTC
CASSQGGLAGGPLDEQFF
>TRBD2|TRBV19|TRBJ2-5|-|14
TGTGCCAGTAGTTCGGCGGGAGCTTACGAGACCCAGTACTTC
CASSSAGAYETQYF
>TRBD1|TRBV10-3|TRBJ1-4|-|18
TGTGCCATCAGTGGGGCATCAGGACAGGGCCCCGCGGAGGAAAAACTGTTTTTT
CAISGASGQGPAEEKLFF
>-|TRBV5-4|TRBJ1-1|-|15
TGTGCCAGCAGCTTGGAAGTAGGGAGTTCGTCGGCAGCTTTCTTT
CASSLEVGSSSAAFF
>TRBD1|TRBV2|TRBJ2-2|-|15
TGTGCCACCCTTCGGGACAGGGGGCACGCCGGGGAGCTGTTTTTT
CATLRDRGHAGELFF
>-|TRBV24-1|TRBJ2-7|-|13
TGTGCCACCAGTGACCCGGACAGCTACGAGCAGTACTTC
CATSDPDSYEQYF
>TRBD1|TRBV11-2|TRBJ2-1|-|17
TGTGCCAGCAGCTCAGAAAGGGACAGCCAAAGGCGTGGTGAGCAGTTCTTC
CASSSERDSQRRGEQFF